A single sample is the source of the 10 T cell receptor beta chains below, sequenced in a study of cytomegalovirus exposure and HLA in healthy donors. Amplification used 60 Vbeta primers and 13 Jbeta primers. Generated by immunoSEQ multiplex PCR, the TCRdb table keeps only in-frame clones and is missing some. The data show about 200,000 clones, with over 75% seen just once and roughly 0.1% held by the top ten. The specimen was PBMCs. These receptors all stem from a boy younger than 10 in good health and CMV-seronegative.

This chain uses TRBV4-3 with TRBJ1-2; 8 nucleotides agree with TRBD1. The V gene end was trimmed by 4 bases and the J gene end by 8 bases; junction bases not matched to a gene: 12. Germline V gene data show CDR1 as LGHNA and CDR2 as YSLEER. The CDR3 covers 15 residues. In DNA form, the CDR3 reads TGCGCCAGCAGCCCACGACCGACAGGGGCATTCGGCTACACCTTC. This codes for CASSPRPTGAFGYTF.

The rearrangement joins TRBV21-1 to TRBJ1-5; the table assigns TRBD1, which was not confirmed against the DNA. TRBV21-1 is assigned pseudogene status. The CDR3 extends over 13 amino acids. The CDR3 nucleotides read TGTGCCAGCCCTGACAGGGGAGGTCAGCCCCAGCATTTT. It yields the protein CASPDRGGQPQHF.

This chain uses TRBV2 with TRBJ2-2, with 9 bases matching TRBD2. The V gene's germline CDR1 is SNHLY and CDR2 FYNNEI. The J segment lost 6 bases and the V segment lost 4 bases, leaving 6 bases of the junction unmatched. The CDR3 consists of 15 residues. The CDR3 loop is CASSGRSSGAGELFF. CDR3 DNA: TGTGCCAGCAGTGGTCGGTCTAGCGGGGCCGGGGAGCTGTTTTTT.

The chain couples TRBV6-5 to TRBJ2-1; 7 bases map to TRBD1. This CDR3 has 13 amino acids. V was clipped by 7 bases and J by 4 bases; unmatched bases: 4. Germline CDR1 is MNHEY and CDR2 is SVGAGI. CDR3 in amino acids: CASKGTDYNEQFF. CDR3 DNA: TGTGCCAGCAAAGGGACAGATTACAATGAGCAGTTCTTC.

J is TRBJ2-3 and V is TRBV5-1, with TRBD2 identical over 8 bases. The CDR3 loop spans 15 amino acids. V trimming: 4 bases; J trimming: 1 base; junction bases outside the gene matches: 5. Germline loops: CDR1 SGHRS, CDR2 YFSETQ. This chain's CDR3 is CASSRALAGTDTQYF. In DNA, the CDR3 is TGCGCCAGCAGCCGCGCACTAGCGGGCACAGATACGCAGTATTTT.

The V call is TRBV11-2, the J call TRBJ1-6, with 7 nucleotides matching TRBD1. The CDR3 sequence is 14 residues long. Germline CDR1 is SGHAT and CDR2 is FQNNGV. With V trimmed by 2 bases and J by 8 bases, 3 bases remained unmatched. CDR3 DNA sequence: TGTGCCAGCAGCTTACGAGGGGGCGATTCACCCCTCCACTTT. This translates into CASSLRGGDSPLHF.

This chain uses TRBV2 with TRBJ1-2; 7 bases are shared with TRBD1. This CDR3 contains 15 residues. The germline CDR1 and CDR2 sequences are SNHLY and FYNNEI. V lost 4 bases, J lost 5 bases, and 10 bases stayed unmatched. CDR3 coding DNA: TGTGCCAGCAGTGGGAGACAGGGCCTAACTTATGGCTACACCTTC. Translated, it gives CASSGRQGLTYGYTF. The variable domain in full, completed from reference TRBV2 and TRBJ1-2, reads EPEVTQTPSHQVTQMGQEVILRCVPISNHLYFYWYRQILGQKVEFLVSFYNNEISEKSEIFDDQFSVERPDGSNFTLKIRSTKLEDSAMYFCASSGRQGLTYGYTFGSGTRLTVV.

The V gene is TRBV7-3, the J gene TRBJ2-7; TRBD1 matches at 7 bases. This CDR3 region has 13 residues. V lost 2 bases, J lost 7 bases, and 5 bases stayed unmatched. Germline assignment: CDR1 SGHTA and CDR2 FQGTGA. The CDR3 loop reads CASSLHPGGEQYF. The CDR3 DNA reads TGTGCCAGCAGCTTACACCCAGGGGGAGAGCAGTACTTC.

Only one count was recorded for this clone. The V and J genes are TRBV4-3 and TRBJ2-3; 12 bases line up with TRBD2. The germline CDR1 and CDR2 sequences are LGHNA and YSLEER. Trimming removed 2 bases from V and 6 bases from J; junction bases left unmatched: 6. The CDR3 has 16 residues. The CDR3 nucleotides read TGCGCCAGCAGCCAACTCCTAGCGGGGGGGCAGGATACGCAGTATTTT. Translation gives CASSQLLAGGQDTQYF.

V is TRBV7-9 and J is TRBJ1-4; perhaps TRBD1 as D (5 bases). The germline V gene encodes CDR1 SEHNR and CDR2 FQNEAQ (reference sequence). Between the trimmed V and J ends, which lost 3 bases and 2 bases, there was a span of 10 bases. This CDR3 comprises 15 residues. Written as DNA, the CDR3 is TGTGCCAGCAGCTTTGGGGCGCGGACTAATGAAAAACTGTTTTTT. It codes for CASSFGARTNEKLFF.